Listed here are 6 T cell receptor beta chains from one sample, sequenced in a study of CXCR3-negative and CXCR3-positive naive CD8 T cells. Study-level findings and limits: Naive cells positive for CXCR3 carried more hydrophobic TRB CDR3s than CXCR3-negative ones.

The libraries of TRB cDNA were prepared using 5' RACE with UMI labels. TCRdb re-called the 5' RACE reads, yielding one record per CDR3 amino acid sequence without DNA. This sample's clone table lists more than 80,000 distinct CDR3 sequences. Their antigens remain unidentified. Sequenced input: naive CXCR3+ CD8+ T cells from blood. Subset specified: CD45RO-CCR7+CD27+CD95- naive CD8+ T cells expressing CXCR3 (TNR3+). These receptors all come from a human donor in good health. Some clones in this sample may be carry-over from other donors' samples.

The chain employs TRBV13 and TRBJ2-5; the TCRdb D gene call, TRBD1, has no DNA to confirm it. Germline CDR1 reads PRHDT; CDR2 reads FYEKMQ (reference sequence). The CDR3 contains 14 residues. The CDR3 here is CASSLGTGRETQYF.

CDR3 loop: CAIWSGAGGGNEQFF. J is TRBJ2-1 and V is TRBV28; without DNA, the TCRdb call of TRBD2 cannot be checked. This CDR3 has 15 residues. The V gene's germline CDR1 is MDHEN and CDR2 SYDVKM.

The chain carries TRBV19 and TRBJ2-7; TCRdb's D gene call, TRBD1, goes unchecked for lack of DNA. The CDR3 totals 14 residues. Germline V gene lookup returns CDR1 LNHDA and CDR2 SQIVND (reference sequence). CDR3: CASRDLGQEFEQYF. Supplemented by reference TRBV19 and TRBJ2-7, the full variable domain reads DGGITQSPKYLFRKEGQNVTLSCEQNLNHDAMYWYRQDPGQGLRLIYYSQIVNDFQKGDIAEGYSVSREKKESFPLTVTSAQKNPTAFYLCASRDLGQEFEQYFGPGTRLTVT.

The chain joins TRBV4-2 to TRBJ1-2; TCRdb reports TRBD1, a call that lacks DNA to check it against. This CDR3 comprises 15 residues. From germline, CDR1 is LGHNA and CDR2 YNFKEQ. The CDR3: CASSQGDRANYGYTF.

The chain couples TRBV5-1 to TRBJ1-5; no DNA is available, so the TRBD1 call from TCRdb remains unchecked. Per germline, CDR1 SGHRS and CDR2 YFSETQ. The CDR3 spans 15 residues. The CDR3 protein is CASRAGAGSNQPQHF.

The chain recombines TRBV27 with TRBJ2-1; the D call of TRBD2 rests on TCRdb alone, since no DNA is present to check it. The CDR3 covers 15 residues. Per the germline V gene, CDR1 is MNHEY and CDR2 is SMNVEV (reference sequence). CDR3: CASSLSTGTDNEQFF.